The 22 T cell receptor beta chains below come from one sample, sequenced in a study of CXCR3-negative and CXCR3-positive naive CD8 T cells. The TRB libraries of cDNA were built by UMI-labeled 5' RACE. TCRdb reanalyzed the 5' RACE reads and collapses them to one entry per CDR3 protein, without DNA. The sample table sets out approximately 66,000 distinct CDR3 sequences. The sequencing sample was made of naive CXCR3- CD8+ T cells from blood. As to subset: CD45RO-CCR7+CD27+CD95- naive CD8+ T cells lacking CXCR3 (TNR3-). The receptors derive from a human donor in good health. Some clones in this sample may be carry-over from other donors' samples.

The chain is built from TRBV28 and TRBJ2-3; absent DNA, TCRdb's TRBD1 call cannot be checked. Germline V lookup: CDR1 MDHEN, CDR2 SYDVKM. CDR3 size: 16 residues. CDR3 residues: CASSLNSGGSTDTQYF.

This sequence joins TRBV19 and TRBJ1-1. The V gene's germline CDR1 is LNHDA and CDR2 SQIVND (reference sequence). The CDR3 runs 13 residues. This CDR3 reads CASRFAENTEAFF.

The chain is built from TRBV9 and TRBJ1-2; as DNA is missing, the TRBD1 call by TCRdb cannot be tested. CDR1 and CDR2 from the germline V gene are SGDLS and YYNGEE. This CDR3 has 15 residues. CDR3 residues: CASSAWDTPNYGYTF.

This sequence joins TRBV27 and TRBJ1-1; there is no DNA to check the TCRdb D call of TRBD1. The CDR3 length is 15 residues. Looked up from germline, CDR1 is MNHEY and CDR2 is SMNVEV (reference sequence). CDR3 in amino acids: CASSLGRPLNTEAFF.

CDR3 loop: CAISETQGAREQYF. The chain recombines TRBV10-3 with TRBJ2-7; there is no DNA to check the TCRdb D call of TRBD1. Germline lookup yields CDR1 ENHRY and CDR2 SYGVKD. CDR3 size: 14 residues.

This chain's CDR3 is CSAGGQGAFPYQETQYF. The chain employs TRBV20-1 and TRBJ2-5; TCRdb outputs TRBD1, but without DNA this stays unchecked. This CDR3 is built from 17 residues. Germline-derived CDR1 and CDR2 are DFQATT and SNEGSKA (reference sequence).

The chain uses TRBV29-1 and TRBJ1-5; TCRdb's D call, TRBD1, is unchecked because there is no DNA. CDR3 length: 15 amino acids. The germline V gene has CDR1 SQVTM and CDR2 ANQGSEA. CDR3 region: CSVAVTGMGNQPQHF. Combining the CDR3 with reference TRBV29-1 and TRBJ1-5 gives the whole variable domain SAVISQKPSRDICQRGTSLTIQCQVDSQVTMMFWYRQQPGQSLTLIATANQGSEATYESGFVIDKFPISRPNLTFSTLTVSNMSPEDSSIYLCSVAVTGMGNQPQHFGDGTRLSIL.

CDR3 in amino acids: CASSVAWPVNTEAFF. The chain uses TRBV7-2 and TRBJ1-1. The CDR3 runs 15 residues. The germline gives CDR1 SGHTA, CDR2 FQGNSA.

The gene calls are TRBV5-1 and TRBJ2-7. The CDR3 is 12 amino acids. Germline V gene data show CDR1 as SGHRS and CDR2 as YFSETQ. CDR3 region: CASSIKDYEQYF.

The chain employs TRBV5-5 and TRBJ2-5; TCRdb's assignment of TRBD2 cannot be checked, as there is no DNA. Germline-derived CDR1 and CDR2 are SGHKS and YYEKEE (reference sequence). The CDR3 covers 15 residues. CDR3 loop: CASSWEWESQETQYF.

The rearrangement joins TRBV4-3 to TRBJ1-2; TCRdb outputs TRBD1, but without DNA this stays unchecked. The germline CDR1 and CDR2 sequences are LGHNA and YSLEER. This CDR3 region has 16 residues. CDR3 region: CASSQAPQGAPYGYTF.

This chain links TRBV29-1 with TRBJ2-1. The germline V gene encodes CDR1 SQVTM and CDR2 ANQGSEA. This CDR3 comprises 13 residues. CDR3 region: CSVEESGGDEQFF.

The chain uses TRBV19 and TRBJ1-2; the TRBD1 assignment by TCRdb is unverifiable without DNA. Germline CDR1 is LNHDA and CDR2 is SQIVND (reference sequence). The CDR3 spans 14 residues. The CDR3: CASMEGGQGPGYTF.

The chain has TRBV10-3 and TRBJ1-2. Germline V gene sequence: CDR1 ENHRY, CDR2 SYGVKD. This CDR3 has 17 amino acids. The CDR3 region is CATLGYHLDVDGHGYTF.

The genes are TRBV7-3 and TRBJ2-2. This CDR3 has 12 amino acids. Germline V lookup: CDR1 SGHTA, CDR2 FQGTGA. CDR3 protein: CASSPTDGELFF.

The gene calls are TRBV6-1 and TRBJ2-1. Germline V gene lookup returns CDR1 MNHNS and CDR2 SASEGT. The CDR3 covers 12 residues. This chain's CDR3 is CALRDYYNEQFF.

The CDR3 sequence is CASSQDRGRDRTDTQYF. The chain uses TRBV28 and TRBJ2-3; TCRdb names TRBD1, which stays unverified in the absence of DNA. Germline V lookup: CDR1 MDHEN, CDR2 SYDVKM. This CDR3 comprises 17 residues. Full variable domain (rest looked up from reference TRBV28 and TRBJ2-3): DVKVTQSSRYLVKRTGEKVFLECVQDMDHENMFWYRQDPGLGLRLIYFSYDVKMKEKGDIPEGYSVSREKKERFSLILESASTNQTSMYLCASSQDRGRDRTDTQYFGPGTRLTVL.

The chain carries TRBV11-2 and TRBJ2-2; TCRdb's assignment of TRBD1 cannot be checked, as there is no DNA. The length of the CDR3 is 16 residues. Germline CDR1 is SGHAT and CDR2 is FQNNGV. CDR3 sequence: CASTVTGATWTGELFF.

The chain employs TRBV29-1 and TRBJ2-7; absent DNA, TCRdb's TRBD1 call cannot be checked. This CDR3 comprises 12 residues. Germline assignment: CDR1 SQVTM and CDR2 ANQGSEA. This chain's CDR3 is CSVEVRGYEQYF.

The chain joins TRBV29-1 to TRBJ1-1. CDR1 SQVTM and CDR2 ANQGSEA come from the germline V gene. The length of the CDR3 is 13 residues. The CDR3 loop reads CSVEDQMNTEAFF.

V is TRBV7-6 and J is TRBJ2-7; TCRdb indicates TRBD2, and absent DNA this call remains unverified. This CDR3 is built from 13 residues. Looked up from germline, CDR1 is SGHVS and CDR2 is FNYEAQ. CDR3 in amino acids: CASSSELSYEQYF.

The rearrangement uses TRBV28 and TRBJ2-7; TCRdb proposes TRBD2, but this gene call is untestable without DNA. The germline V gene encodes CDR1 MDHEN and CDR2 SYDVKM. The CDR3 length is 18 residues. CDR3 protein: CASSFGLGRGSGSYEQYF.